Listed here are 6 T cell receptor beta chains from one sample, sequenced in a study of response to subunit inactivated influenza vaccine. TCRdb re-analysed the RT-PCR reads in MiXCR, keeping a single row per CDR3 protein. The repertoire consists of approximately 680,000 distinct CDR3 sequences, with 15% to 18% occurring once and the leading ten covering roughly 11%. The material sequenced was PBMCs from blood, taken roughly 13 days after vaccination. The origin of the receptors is a man aged 50 to 60 who received an inactivated influenza vaccine.

This chain links TRBV11-2 with TRBJ2-3; TRBD2 matches 12 bases. This CDR3 comprises 18 residues. J was trimmed by 4 bases and V by 4 bases; bases with no gene match: 12. Germline CDR1 and CDR2: SGHAT and FQNNGV. The CDR3 DNA is TGTGCCAGCAGCTCCCGAGAGTCTAGCGGGGGGGCTGCAGATACGCAGTATTTT. Encoded protein: CASSSRESSGGAADTQYF.

This rearrangement joins TRBV5-1 to TRBJ2-3, with 7 nucleotides matching TRBD1. Germline lookup yields CDR1 SGHRS and CDR2 YFSETQ. The CDR3 consists of 15 residues. V was clipped by 7 bases and J by 0 bases; unmatched bases: 8. CDR3 coding DNA: TGCGCCAGCGGTTTCCGGGACAGTAGCACAGATACGCAGTATTTT. It is translated as CASGFRDSSTDTQYF.

This clonotype was counted only a few times. The chain employs TRBV21-1 and TRBJ2-3; the table's D call TRBD1 went unverified against the DNA. TRBV21-1 is tagged as a pseudogene. CDR3 length: 14 residues. The CDR3 DNA reads as TGTGCCATCGACAGGGGTCGGGGCACAGATACGCAGTATTTT. The encoded protein is CAIDRGRGTDTQYF.

The V and J genes are TRBV7-6 and TRBJ1-1, with D maybe TRBD1 (6 bases). Between the trimmed V and J ends, which lost 5 bases and 1 base, there was a span of 14 bases. The CDR3 consists of 15 residues. Germline CDR1 SGHVS, CDR2 FNYEAQ. The CDR3 DNA follows: TGTGCCAGCAGCGATACCCAGGGGCCGAACACTGAAGCTTTCTTT. Translating it yields CASSDTQGPNTEAFF.

This clonotype was picked up a small number of times. The rearrangement links TRBV20-1 to TRBJ2-2; 8 positions agree with TRBD2. This CDR3 region has 16 residues. V gave up 3 bases and J gave up 1 base; unmatched junction bases: 7. Germline CDR1 is DFQATT and CDR2 is SNEGSKA (reference sequence). DNA for the CDR3: TGCAGTGCTAGTGATTTAGCGGGGCGGAACACCGGGGAGCTGTTTTTT. This codes for CSASDLAGRNTGELFF.

This chain joins TRBV4-2 and TRBJ2-1; unclear D gene. Germline V gives CDR1 LGHNA, CDR2 YNFKEQ. Trimming took off 0 bases at V and 2 bases at J, with 11 bases between the two ends. The CDR3 has 16 amino acids. CDR3 sequence: CASSQDLIRAYNEQFF. The DNA for the CDR3 is TGTGCCAGCAGCCAAGATTTAATACGAGCCTACAATGAGCAGTTCTTC.